Below, 17 T cell receptor beta chains from the same sample are listed, as sequenced in a study of cytomegalovirus exposure and HLA in healthy donors. The PCR used 60 Vbeta and 13 Jbeta primers. The protocol was immunoSEQ multiplex PCR, while the TCRdb copy is restricted to in-frame clones and leaves out a portion. The sample carries around 100,000 clones, 55% to 80% recorded once. Material for sequencing was PBMCs. Source of these receptors: a man aged 35-49 years in good health and CMV-seronegative.

By share, this clone counts as medium-sized. The chain combines TRBV6-5 with TRBJ1-6; TRBD1 aligns across 9 bases. This CDR3 is built from 15 residues. The V segment lost 7 bases and the J segment 14 bases; nucleotides outside the gene matches: 15. Germline CDR1 is MNHEY and CDR2 is SVGAGI. Written as DNA, the CDR3 is TGTGCCAGCAAGTCTACACAGGGGGCGGGCGGAGCCCTCCACTTT. Translation: CASKSTQGAGGALHF.

This sequence joins TRBV27 and TRBJ1-1, with D possibly matching TRBD1 (5 bases). CDR1 and CDR2 (germline): MNHEY, SMNVEV (reference sequence). Deletions cut 2 bases from V and 3 bases from J, with 13 bases between. This CDR3 is built from 15 residues. In nucleotides, the CDR3 is TGTGCCAGCAGTTTACAGGGACTCCGAGACACTGAAGCTTTCTTT. Its translation: CASSLQGLRDTEAFF.

This clone appeared a few times. The chain employs TRBV4-1 and TRBJ2-1; 8 bases agree with TRBD1. The J segment lost 3 bases and the V segment lost 1 base, leaving 17 bases of the junction unmatched. Germline CDR1 is MGHRA and CDR2 is YSYEKL. The CDR3 runs 20 residues. The CDR3 here is CASSQGGFLGQATSYNEQFF. The CDR3 DNA reads as TGCGCCAGCAGCCAAGGAGGGTTTTTGGGACAGGCGACAAGCTACAATGAGCAGTTCTTC.

The chain has TRBV6-6 and TRBJ1-5; D remains unclear. Trimming left V 7 bases short and J 2 bases short, with 12 bases between. The CDR3 has 14 amino acids. Germline V gene lookup returns CDR1 MNHNY and CDR2 SVGAGI (reference sequence). The CDR3 spells CASNPGYGNQPQHF. CDR3 in DNA: TGTGCCAGCAATCCGGGATATGGCAATCAGCCCCAGCATTTT.

DNA for the CDR3: TGTGCCAGCAGCCCCAGAGGGGGGGCGAACACTGAAGCTTTCTTT. As protein: CASSPRGGANTEAFF. The V gene is TRBV7-9, the J gene TRBJ1-1; D might be TRBD1 (6 bases). The CDR3 length is 15 residues. Germline CDR1 reads SEHNR; CDR2 reads FQNEAQ (reference sequence). Trimming shortened V by 5 bases and J by 1 base, and 14 bases separated the two germline ends.

The chain links TRBV5-6 to TRBJ1-3, with 9 bases lining up with TRBD1. Germline assignment: CDR1 SGHDT and CDR2 YYEEEE. This CDR3 is built from 15 residues. V shed 4 bases and J 3 bases; nucleotides not matched to a gene: 5. This chain's CDR3 is CASSPGQGFGNTIYF. CDR3 bases: TGTGCCAGCAGCCCGGGACAGGGTTTTGGAAACACCATATATTTT.

This clone has a single count. The chain links TRBV2 to TRBJ2-5; tentative D call: TRBD2 (6 bases). The CDR3 totals 13 residues. V was trimmed by 4 bases and J by 1 base, leaving 7 bases between them. CDR1 SNHLY and CDR2 FYNNEI come from the germline V gene. The DNA of the CDR3 is TGTGCCAGCAGTGGGGGGGTCCAAGAGACCCAGTACTTC. Its translation is CASSGGVQETQYF.

The chain employs TRBV11-2 and TRBJ2-7; D may be TRBD1 (6 bases). This CDR3 has 15 amino acids. Germline CDR1 reads SGHAT; CDR2 reads FQNNGV. With 0 bases removed from V and 2 bases from J, the gap between germline ends came to 11 bases. CDR3 in DNA: TGTGCCAGCAGCTTAGATCCCAGGACAGCCTACGAGCAGTACTTC. Residues: CASSLDPRTAYEQYF.

This chain uses TRBV19 with TRBJ1-2; TRBD1 matches 8 bases. The germline CDR1 and CDR2 sequences are LNHDA and SQIVND (reference sequence). J gave up 4 bases and V 8 bases, and 6 bases lay outside the gene matches. This CDR3 region has 13 residues. DNA for the CDR3: TGTGCCAGTCTGGGAACAGGGGGCTATGGCTACACCTTC. This encodes CASLGTGGYGYTF.

The genes are TRBV6-4 and TRBJ2-3; no clear D gene. CDR1 is MRHNA, CDR2 SNTAGT, per germline. Trimming left V 0 bases short and J 0 bases short, with 7 bases between. The length of the CDR3 is 15 residues. This chain's CDR3 is CASSDSAGSTDTQYF. DNA of the CDR3: TGTGCCAGCAGTGACTCCGCAGGCAGCACAGATACGCAGTATTTT.

A remark on this clone: As the CDR3 is not closed by the conserved phenylalanine or tryptophan, this likely results from a read error. This sequence joins TRBV30 and TRBJ1-6, with 10 nucleotides matching TRBD1. Germline lookup yields CDR1 GTSNPN and CDR2 SVGIG (reference sequence). Germline trimming cut 3 bases from V and 6 bases from J; bases unmatched to any gene: 2. The length of the CDR3 is 14 residues. The CDR3 sequence: CAWRGDRGNSPLHV. The CDR3 region has the DNA TGTGCCTGGAGGGGGGACAGGGGTAATTCACCCCTCCACGTT.

This clone is a singleton in its sample. The CDR3 is CASSGQGANEKLFF. The DNA of the CDR3 is TGTGCCAGCAGTGGACAGGGGGCTAATGAAAAACTGTTTTTT. This chain connects TRBV25-1 to TRBJ1-4, with TRBD1 identical over 9 bases. V dropped 4 bases and J dropped 3; count of bases not matched to a gene: 0. The CDR3 is 14 amino acids. From germline, CDR1 is MGHDK and CDR2 SYGVNS.

The J gene is TRBJ1-6, the V gene TRBV5-4; 7 bases map to TRBD1. Germline V gene sequence: CDR1 SGHNT, CDR2 YYREEE (reference sequence). V gave up 4 bases and J gave up 5 bases; unmatched junction bases: 3. This CDR3 spans 14 amino acids. The CDR3 bases are TGTGCCAGCAGCCGCGGGACAGATAATTCACCCCTCCACTTT. Its protein product is CASSRGTDNSPLHF.

This clone showed up just a few times. This sequence joins TRBV14 and TRBJ2-3; D perhaps matches TRBD2 (6 bases). V lost 4 bases, J lost 0 bases, and 14 bases lay in between. Germline V lookup: CDR1 SGHDN, CDR2 FVKESK. This CDR3 contains 16 residues. The CDR3: CASSPGLYSSTDTQYF. Written as DNA, the CDR3 is TGTGCCAGCAGCCCGGGACTGTATTCTAGCACAGATACGCAGTATTTT.

This chain uses TRBV4-2 with TRBJ2-1; no definite D call. CDR1 is LGHNA and CDR2 is YNFKEQ in the germline V gene. With 3 bases removed from V and 7 bases from J, the gap between germline ends came to 10 bases. The CDR3 loop spans 13 amino acids. CDR3 loop: CASSQAAPNEQFF. The DNA for the CDR3 is TGTGCCAGCAGCCAGGCTGCTCCAAATGAGCAGTTCTTC.

The rearrangement links TRBV7-9 to TRBJ1-3, with 11 nucleotides matching TRBD1. The CDR3 runs 14 residues. V lost 8 bases and J lost 4; bases outside the gene matches: 4. Germline lookup yields CDR1 SEHNR and CDR2 FQNEAQ (reference sequence). The CDR3 DNA reads TGTGCCAGCGGACAGGGGGCGCGCGGAAACACCATATATTTT. This gives the protein CASGQGARGNTIYF.

V gene TRBV9 combines with J gene TRBJ2-6, with D unclear. The CDR3 consists of 13 residues. Trimming took 5 bases from V and 4 from J, leaving 7 bases between them. Germline-derived CDR1 and CDR2 are SGDLS and YYNGEE. In DNA, the CDR3 is TGTGCCAGCAGTCCCATGGGGGCCAACGTCCTGACTTTC. Translating it yields CASSPMGANVLTF.